This T cell receptor beta chain was observed in a study of T cells in Graves' hyperthyroidism and ophthalmopathy. This clonotype was recorded a few times. Its antigen remains unidentified. RNA transcripts gave rise to amplified TCR beta CDR3 regions. A first-round RT-PCR of the TCR CDR3 used the HTBI primer set. From the multiplex PCR reads, TCRdb called clonotypes with MiXCR, one entry per CDR3 protein. The table has about 480,000 distinct CDR3 sequences, 14% seen once. Study-wide points: From stable hyperthyroidism, ophthalmopathy was set apart by a 13 V-J model. Blood also contained most expanded thyroid clonotypes above 0.001.

CDR3 size: 15 residues. V lost 3 bases to trimming and J lost 8 bases; unmatched junction nucleotides: 9. Germline CDR1 and CDR2: MRHNA and SNTAGT. The V call is TRBV6-4, the J call TRBJ2-3, with 9 bases aligning to TRBD2. The receptor's source is a woman aged 18 to 35 with Graves' hyperthyroidism. Source material: blood. The CDR3 is CASSETRGAGGTQYF. The CDR3 nucleotides are TGTGCCAGCAGTGAGACCCGAGGAGCGGGAGGTACGCAGTATTTT.